This TCR beta chain is drawn from a study of shared clonotypes between healthy human individuals. In the study overall: The study enrolled a couple of women and a few men aged 18 to 49.

Profiled with immunoSEQ multiplex PCR; TCRdb holds only in-frame clones, not every one. The sample lists about 470,000 clones; around 75% were seen once. Sequences were obtained from PBMCs. The receptor's source is a woman aged 40 to 49 in good health. Some clones in this sample may be carry-over from other donors' samples.

The CDR3: CASSPPGTPYEQYF. The CDR3 DNA sequence: TGTGCCAGCTCACCACCTGGGACACCCTACGAGCAGTACTTC. The V and J genes are TRBV18 and TRBJ2-7; the D gene is possibly TRBD1 (6 bases). Looked up from germline, CDR1 is KGHSH and CDR2 is LQKENI. With 0 bases removed from V and 2 bases from J, the gap between germline ends came to 8 bases. This CDR3 has 14 amino acids.